A single sample is the source of the 21 T cell receptor beta chains below, sequenced in a study of cytomegalovirus exposure and HLA in healthy donors. The PCR contained 60 Vbeta and 13 Jbeta primers. Produced via immunoSEQ multiplex PCR; TCRdb's table is partial and in-frame only. This table has more than 85,000 clones, about 68% appearing once. The sample comprised PBMCs. These receptors all stem from a male donor in good health and CMV-seropositive.

This chain connects TRBV5-1 to TRBJ1-2, with TRBD1 matching over 7 bases. The CDR3 extends over 13 amino acids. Per the germline V gene, CDR1 is SGHRS and CDR2 is YFSETQ. The ends lost 3 bases at V and 6 bases at J; junction bases unmatched: 5. The CDR3 is CASSSQGVDGYTF. Here the CDR3 DNA reads TGCGCCAGCAGCTCGCAGGGGGTTGATGGCTACACCTTC.

CDR3 in DNA: TGTGCCAGCAGTGTTCCTGGCAGGCCCGACGAGCAGTACTTC. It codes for CASSVPGRPDEQYF. The chain links TRBV6-1 to TRBJ2-7; no clear D gene. The length of the CDR3 is 14 residues. Germline V gene data show CDR1 as MNHNS and CDR2 as SASEGT. V lost 4 bases and J 5 bases, leaving 15 bases between the germline ends.

The rearrangement uses TRBV9 and TRBJ2-5; D is unclear. The CDR3 is made up of 17 amino acids. Germline CDR1 is SGDLS and CDR2 is YYNGEE. V was clipped by 7 bases and J by 2 bases, with 24 bases between them. The CDR3 region has the DNA TGTGCCAGCGACGGCAGGCGAACATCCTTTCATCAAGAGACCCAGTACTTC. This translates into CASDGRRTSFHQETQYF.

This clone turned up a few times. The V and J genes are TRBV4-3 and TRBJ2-3, with 9 bases aligning to TRBD2. The CDR3 loop spans 16 amino acids. The germline V gene has CDR1 LGHNA and CDR2 YSLEER. Trimming removed 0 bases from V and 4 bases from J; junction bases left unmatched: 5. CDR3 nucleotides: TGCGCCAGCAGCCAAGATGGGCTAGCGGGACCAGATACGCAGTATTTT. It specifies CASSQDGLAGPDTQYF.

This clone has a count of ten or more. The chain uses TRBV4-3 and TRBJ1-1; the D is unclear. The CDR3 runs 13 residues. Between the trimmed V and J ends, which lost 4 bases and 5 bases, there was a span of 11 bases. Germline CDR1 reads LGHNA; CDR2 reads YSLEER. CDR3 DNA: TGCGCCAGCAGCCGGAGGGTGGGGACTGAAGCTTTCTTT. Translation gives CASSRRVGTEAFF.

This clone showed up just once. V and J are TRBV27 and TRBJ1-5, with unresolved D. The CDR3 totals 12 residues. Deletions cut 2 bases from V and 6 bases from J, with 5 bases between. Germline lookup yields CDR1 MNHEY and CDR2 SMNVEV (reference sequence). This chain's CDR3 is CASSLGGQPQHF. In nucleotides, the CDR3 is TGTGCCAGCAGTTTAGGAGGTCAGCCCCAGCATTTT.

This chain links TRBV2 with TRBJ2-6; TRBD2 is a possible D gene (5 bases). V lost 1 base and J lost 0, with 10 bases in between. From germline, CDR1 is SNHLY and CDR2 FYNNEI. The CDR3 is 17 residues long. Here the CDR3 DNA reads TGTGCCAGCAGTGAAGGTCGGGGATTCTCTGGGGCCAACGTCCTGACTTTC. This translates into CASSEGRGFSGANVLTF.

This sequence joins TRBV30 and TRBJ2-7, with 7 bases lining up with TRBD2. The CDR3 has 13 amino acids. V was clipped by 2 bases and J by 6 bases; unmatched bases: 7. CDR1 is GTSNPN and CDR2 is SVGIG in the germline V gene (reference sequence). The CDR3 protein is CAWSPGLGREQYF. In nucleotides, the CDR3 is TGTGCCTGGAGTCCCGGACTAGGGCGCGAGCAGTACTTC.

The chain is built from TRBV15 and TRBJ2-5, with TRBD2 identical over 7 bases. With 8 bases clipped from V and 0 bases from J, the junction kept 12 bases outside the gene matches. Germline CDR1 and CDR2: LNHNV and YYDKDF (reference sequence). The CDR3 loop spans 16 amino acids. CDR3 nucleotide sequence: TGTGCCACCGGGCCCGGGGGAGGGACGTACCAAGAGACCCAGTACTTC. Its protein product is CATGPGGGTYQETQYF.

The chain joins TRBV6-1 to TRBJ2-7; TRBD2 agrees at 7 bases. CDR3 length equals 14 residues. Germline CDR1 and CDR2: MNHNS and SASEGT. With 2 bases clipped from V and 7 bases from J, the junction kept 8 bases outside the gene matches. This chain's CDR3 is CASSERGGDREQYF. CDR3 coding DNA: TGTGCCAGCAGTGAACGGGGAGGGGACCGGGAGCAGTACTTC.

The CDR3 is CASSLLGLAGTPSYEQYF. DNA for the CDR3: TGTGCCAGCAGCTTACTCGGACTAGCGGGCACTCCTTCCTACGAGCAGTACTTC. This chain joins TRBV7-9 and TRBJ2-5, with TRBD2 matching over 11 bases. Judging by the DNA end, TRBJ2-7 fits better; the J call may be wrong. Germline loops: CDR1 SEHNR, CDR2 FQNEAQ (reference sequence). This CDR3 comprises 18 residues.

This clone was seen just once. The chain recombines TRBV7-9 with TRBJ1-1, with D possibly TRBD1 on 5 matching bases. Germline values: CDR1 SEHNR, CDR2 FQNEAQ (reference sequence). Trimming left V 6 bases short and J 8 bases short, with 13 bases between. The CDR3 covers 12 residues. The CDR3 sequence is CASRPAGGEAFF. Here the CDR3 DNA reads TGTGCCAGCAGACCAGCGGGGGGGGAAGCTTTCTTT.

The chain is built from TRBV6-1 and TRBJ2-7; a weak D match, TRBD1 (6 bases). The CDR3 has 14 residues. Per the germline V gene, CDR1 is MNHNS and CDR2 is SASEGT. V lost 7 bases, J lost 3 bases, and 16 bases lay in between. CDR3 amino acids: CASTLTGMIYEQYF. The CDR3 DNA sequence: TGTGCCAGCACGCTAACAGGGATGATCTACGAGCAGTACTTC.

The chain has TRBV4-1 and TRBJ1-6, with D unresolved. The CDR3 runs to 19 residues. The germline V and J ends were trimmed by 1 base and 0 bases, with 16 bases remaining between them. The germline gives CDR1 MGHRA, CDR2 YSYEKL. In DNA form, the CDR3 reads TGCGCCAGCAGCCAAGTTCTGGTCCCTTCGGGCTCCTATAATTCACCCCTCCACTTT. It yields the protein CASSQVLVPSGSYNSPLHF.

This clone was recorded once. CDR3 nucleotide sequence: TGCAGCGTTGAAGAGGGCGGCAGGGGAAAGGGCTACACCTTC. Translation: CSVEEGGRGKGYTF. The rearrangement uses TRBV29-1 and TRBJ1-2; D is possibly TRBD1 (6 bases). V lost 0 bases, J lost 8 bases, and 16 bases lay in between. Germline CDR1 is SQVTM and CDR2 is ANQGSEA. CDR3 length: 14 residues.

The rearrangement links TRBV27 to TRBJ2-3; 8 nucleotides line up with TRBD1. Germline V lookup: CDR1 MNHEY, CDR2 SMNVEV (reference sequence). This CDR3 region has 15 residues. V was clipped by 5 bases and J by 2 bases; unmatched bases: 6. The CDR3 region is CASSTTGAVTDTQYF. Written as DNA, the CDR3 is TGTGCCAGCAGTACGACAGGGGCCGTCACAGATACGCAGTATTTT.

This chain joins TRBV18 and TRBJ2-1; a possible D gene is TRBD2 (5 bases). Germline CDR1 is KGHSH and CDR2 is LQKENI. V lost 6 bases and J lost 0, with 9 bases in between. CDR3 length: 14 amino acids. CDR3 sequence reads: CASSRGPSYNEQFF. In DNA, the CDR3 is TGTGCCAGCTCCCGGGGTCCCTCCTACAATGAGCAGTTCTTC.

This clone was counted a single time. V is TRBV19 and J is TRBJ2-1, with a tentative D call TRBD2 (5 bases). The germline CDR1 and CDR2 sequences are LNHDA and SQIVND (reference sequence). Trimming took off 5 bases at V and 7 bases at J, with 12 bases between the two ends. The CDR3 extends over 13 amino acids. This CDR3 is CASSSRGMNEQFF. CDR3 nucleotides: TGTGCCAGTAGTTCCCGGGGTATGAATGAGCAGTTCTTC.

The V call is TRBV5-1, the J call TRBJ2-1, with D possibly TRBD2 on 6 matching bases. This CDR3 region has 17 residues. The germline V gene has CDR1 SGHRS and CDR2 YFSETQ. Trimming took 4 bases from V and 0 from J, leaving 17 bases between them. CDR3 coding DNA: TGCGCCAGCAGCAATCCCACGGCGGGATTCTCCTACAATGAGCAGTTCTTC. This gives the protein CASSNPTAGFSYNEQFF.

V gene TRBV7-9 combines with J gene TRBJ1-1; D is unclear. Between the trimmed V and J ends, which lost 1 base and 6 bases, there was a span of 6 bases. Per germline, CDR1 SEHNR and CDR2 FQNEAQ (reference sequence). The CDR3 contains 12 residues. CDR3 loop: CASSLGSPEAFF. The DNA of the CDR3 is TGTGCCAGCAGCTTAGGGAGCCCTGAAGCTTTCTTT.

V gene TRBV14 combines with J gene TRBJ1-3; weak D call: TRBD1 (6 bases). Germline CDR1 reads SGHDN; CDR2 reads FVKESK. The germline V and J ends were trimmed by 1 base and 1 base, with 17 bases remaining between them. This CDR3 region has 18 residues. CDR3 sequence: CASSQVSLRGLSGNTIYF. For the CDR3, the DNA is TGTGCCAGCAGCCAAGTCAGCCTCAGGGGATTATCTGGAAACACCATATATTTT.